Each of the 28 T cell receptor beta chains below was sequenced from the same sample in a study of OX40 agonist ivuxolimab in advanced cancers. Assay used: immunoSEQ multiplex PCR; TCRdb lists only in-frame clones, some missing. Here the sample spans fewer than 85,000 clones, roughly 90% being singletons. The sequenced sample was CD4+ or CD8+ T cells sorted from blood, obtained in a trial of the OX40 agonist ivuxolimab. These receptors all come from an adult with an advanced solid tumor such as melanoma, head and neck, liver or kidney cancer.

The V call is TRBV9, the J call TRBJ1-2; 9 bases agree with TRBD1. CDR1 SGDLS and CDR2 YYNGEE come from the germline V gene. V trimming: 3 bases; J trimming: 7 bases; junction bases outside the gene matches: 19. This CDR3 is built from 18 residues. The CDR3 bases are TGTGCCAGCAGCGCCAGACCGGGACAGGGTAATTGGTTTGGTGGCTACACCTTC. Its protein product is CASSARPGQGNWFGGYTF.

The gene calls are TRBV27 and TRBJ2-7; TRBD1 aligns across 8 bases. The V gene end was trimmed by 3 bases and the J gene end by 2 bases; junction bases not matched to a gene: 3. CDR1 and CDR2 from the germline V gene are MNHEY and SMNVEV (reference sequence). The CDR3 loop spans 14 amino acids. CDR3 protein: CASSFSTGAYEQYF. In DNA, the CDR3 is TGTGCCAGCAGTTTCTCGACAGGGGCCTACGAGCAGTACTTC.

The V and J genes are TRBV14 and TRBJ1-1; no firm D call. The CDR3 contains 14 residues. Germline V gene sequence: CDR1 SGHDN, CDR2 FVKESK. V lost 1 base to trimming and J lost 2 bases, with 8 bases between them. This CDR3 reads CASSQAATNTEAFF. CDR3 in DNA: TGTGCCAGCAGCCAAGCCGCGACCAACACTGAAGCTTTCTTT.

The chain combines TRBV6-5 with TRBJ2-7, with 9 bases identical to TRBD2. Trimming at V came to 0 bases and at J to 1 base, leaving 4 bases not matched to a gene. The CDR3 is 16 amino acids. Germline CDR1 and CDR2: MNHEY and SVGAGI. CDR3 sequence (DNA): TGTGCCAGCAGTTACTCCAGCGGGGGGCTGTCCTACGAGCAGTACTTC. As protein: CASSYSSGGLSYEQYF.

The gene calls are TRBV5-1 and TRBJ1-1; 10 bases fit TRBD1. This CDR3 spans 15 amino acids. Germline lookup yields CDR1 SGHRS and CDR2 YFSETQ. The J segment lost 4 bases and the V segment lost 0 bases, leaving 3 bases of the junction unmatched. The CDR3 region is CASSLGQGAITEAFF. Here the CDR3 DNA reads TGCGCCAGCAGCTTGGGACAGGGGGCAATCACTGAAGCTTTCTTT.

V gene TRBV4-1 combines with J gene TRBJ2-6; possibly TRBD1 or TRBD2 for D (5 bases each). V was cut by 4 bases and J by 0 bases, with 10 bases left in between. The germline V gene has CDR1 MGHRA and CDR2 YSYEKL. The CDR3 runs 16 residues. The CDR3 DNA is TGCGCCAGCAGCCCCGGGACGGTCTCTGGGGCCAACGTCCTGACTTTC. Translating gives CASSPGTVSGANVLTF.

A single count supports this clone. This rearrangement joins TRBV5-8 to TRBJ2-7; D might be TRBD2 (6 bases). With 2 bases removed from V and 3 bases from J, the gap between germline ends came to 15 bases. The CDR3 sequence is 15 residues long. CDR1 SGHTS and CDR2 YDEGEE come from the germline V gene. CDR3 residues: CASSFTRRVFYEQYF. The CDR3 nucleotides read TGTGCCAGCAGCTTCACTCGGAGGGTCTTCTACGAGCAGTACTTC.

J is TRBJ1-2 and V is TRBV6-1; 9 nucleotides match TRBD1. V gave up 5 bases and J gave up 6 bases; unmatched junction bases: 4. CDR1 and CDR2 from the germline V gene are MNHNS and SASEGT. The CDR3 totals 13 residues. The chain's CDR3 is CASSSGQGHGYTF. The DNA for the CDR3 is TGTGCCAGCAGTTCGGGACAGGGCCATGGCTACACCTTC.

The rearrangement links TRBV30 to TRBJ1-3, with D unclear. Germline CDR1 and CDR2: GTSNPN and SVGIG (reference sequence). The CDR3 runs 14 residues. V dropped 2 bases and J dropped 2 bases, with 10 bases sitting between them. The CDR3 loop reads CAWSTGYPGNTIYF. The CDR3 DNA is TGTGCCTGGAGTACCGGATACCCTGGAAACACCATATATTTT.

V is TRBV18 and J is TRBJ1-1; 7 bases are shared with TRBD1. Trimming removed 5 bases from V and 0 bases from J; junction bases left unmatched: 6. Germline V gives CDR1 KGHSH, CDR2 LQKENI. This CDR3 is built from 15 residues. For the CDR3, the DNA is TGTGCCAGCTCAACCCCGACAGGGTTGAACACTGAAGCTTTCTTT. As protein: CASSTPTGLNTEAFF.

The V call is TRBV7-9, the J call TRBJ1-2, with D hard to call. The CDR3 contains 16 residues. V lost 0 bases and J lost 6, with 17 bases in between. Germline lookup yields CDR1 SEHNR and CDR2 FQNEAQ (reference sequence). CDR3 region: CASSLALRAGSDGYTF. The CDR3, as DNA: TGTGCCAGCAGCTTAGCGCTAAGGGCGGGTTCCGATGGCTACACCTTC.

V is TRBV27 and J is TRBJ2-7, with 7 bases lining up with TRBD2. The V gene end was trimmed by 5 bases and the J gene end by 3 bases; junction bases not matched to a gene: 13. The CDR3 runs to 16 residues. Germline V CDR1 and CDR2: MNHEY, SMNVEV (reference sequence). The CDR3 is CASSPPGGGRNYEQYF. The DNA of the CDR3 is TGTGCCAGCAGTCCGCCGGGCGGGGGTCGAAACTACGAGCAGTACTTC.

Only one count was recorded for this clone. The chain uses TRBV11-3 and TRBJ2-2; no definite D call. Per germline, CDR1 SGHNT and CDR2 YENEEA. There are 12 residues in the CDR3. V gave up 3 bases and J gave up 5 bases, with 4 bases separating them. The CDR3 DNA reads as TGTGCCAGCAGCTTCCGAACCGGGGAGCTGTTTTTT. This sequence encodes CASSFRTGELFF.

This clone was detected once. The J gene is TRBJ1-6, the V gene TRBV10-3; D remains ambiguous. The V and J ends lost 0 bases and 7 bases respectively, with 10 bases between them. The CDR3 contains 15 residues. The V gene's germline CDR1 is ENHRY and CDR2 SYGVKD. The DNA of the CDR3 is TGTGCCATCAGTGAGTCTGAGAGCGAAAATTCACCCCTCCACTTT. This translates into CAISESESENSPLHF.

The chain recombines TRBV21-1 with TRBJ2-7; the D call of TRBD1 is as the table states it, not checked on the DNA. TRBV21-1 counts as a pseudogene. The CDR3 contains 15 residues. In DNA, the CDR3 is TGTGCCAGCCTGGGGCCGGGGGACAGGGGATACGAGCAGTACTTC. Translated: CASLGPGDRGYEQYF.

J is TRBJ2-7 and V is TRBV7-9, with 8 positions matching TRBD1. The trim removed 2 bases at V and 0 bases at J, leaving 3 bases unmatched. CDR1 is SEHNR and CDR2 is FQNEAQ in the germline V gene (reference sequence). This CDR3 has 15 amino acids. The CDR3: CASSLLGQGSYEQYF. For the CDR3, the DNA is TGTGCCAGCAGCTTATTAGGACAGGGCTCCTACGAGCAGTACTTC.

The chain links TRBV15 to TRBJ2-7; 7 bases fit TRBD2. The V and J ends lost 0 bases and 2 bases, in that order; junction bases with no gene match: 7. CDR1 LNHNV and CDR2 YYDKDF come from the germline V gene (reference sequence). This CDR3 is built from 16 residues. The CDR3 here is CATSRDRASGTYEQYF. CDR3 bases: TGTGCCACCAGCAGAGATAGGGCTAGCGGAACCTACGAGCAGTACTTC.

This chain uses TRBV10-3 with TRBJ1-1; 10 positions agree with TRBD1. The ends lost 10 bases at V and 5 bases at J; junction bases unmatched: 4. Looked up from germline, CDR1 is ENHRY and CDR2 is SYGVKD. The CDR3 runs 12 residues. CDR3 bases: TGTGCCAAGACAGGGGGCCGAACTGAAGCTTTCTTT. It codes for CAKTGGRTEAFF.

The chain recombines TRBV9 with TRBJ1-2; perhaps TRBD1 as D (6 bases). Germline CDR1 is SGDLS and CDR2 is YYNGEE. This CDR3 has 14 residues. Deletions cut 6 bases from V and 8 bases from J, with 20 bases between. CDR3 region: CASKEQGFGWGYTF. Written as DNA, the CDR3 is TGTGCCAGCAAAGAACAGGGATTTGGATGGGGCTACACCTTC.

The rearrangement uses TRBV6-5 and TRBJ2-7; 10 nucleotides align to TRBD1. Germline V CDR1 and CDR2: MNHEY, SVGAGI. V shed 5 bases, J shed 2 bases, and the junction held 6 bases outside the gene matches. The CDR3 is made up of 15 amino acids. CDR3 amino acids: CASSSRTGGTYEQYF. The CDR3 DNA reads TGTGCCAGCAGTAGTCGGACAGGGGGGACCTACGAGCAGTACTTC.

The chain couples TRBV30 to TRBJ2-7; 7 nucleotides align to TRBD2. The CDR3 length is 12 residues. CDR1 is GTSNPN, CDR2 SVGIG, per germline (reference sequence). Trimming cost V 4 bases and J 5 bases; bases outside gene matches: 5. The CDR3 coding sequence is TGTGCCTGGAACCTGGGAGGGGACGAGCAGTACTTC. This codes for CAWNLGGDEQYF.

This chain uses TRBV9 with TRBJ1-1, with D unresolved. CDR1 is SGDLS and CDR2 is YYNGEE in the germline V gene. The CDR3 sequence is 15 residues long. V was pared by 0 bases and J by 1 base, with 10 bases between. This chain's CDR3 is CASSVVVGENTEAFF. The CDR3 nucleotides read TGTGCCAGCAGCGTAGTAGTAGGTGAGAACACTGAAGCTTTCTTT.

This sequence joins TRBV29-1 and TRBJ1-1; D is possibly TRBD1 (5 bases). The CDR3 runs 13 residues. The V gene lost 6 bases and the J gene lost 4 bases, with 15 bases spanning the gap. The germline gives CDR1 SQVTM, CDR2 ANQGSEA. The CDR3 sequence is CSVPGQRITEAFF. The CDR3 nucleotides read TGCAGCGTACCCGGACAAAGAATCACTGAAGCTTTCTTT. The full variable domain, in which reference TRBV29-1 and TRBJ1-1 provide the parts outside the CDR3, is SAVISQKPSRDICQRGTSLTIQCQVDSQVTMMFWYRQQPGQSLTLIATANQGSEATYESGFVIDKFPISRPNLTFSTLTVSNMSPEDSSIYLCSVPGQRITEAFFGQGTRLTVV.

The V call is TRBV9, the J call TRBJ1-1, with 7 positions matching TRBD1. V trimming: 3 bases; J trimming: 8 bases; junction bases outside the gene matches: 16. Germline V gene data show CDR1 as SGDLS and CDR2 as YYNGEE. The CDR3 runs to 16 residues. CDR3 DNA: TGTGCCAGCAGCGGCGAATACTCGGGACAGCCATTAGAAGCTTTCTTT. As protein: CASSGEYSGQPLEAFF.

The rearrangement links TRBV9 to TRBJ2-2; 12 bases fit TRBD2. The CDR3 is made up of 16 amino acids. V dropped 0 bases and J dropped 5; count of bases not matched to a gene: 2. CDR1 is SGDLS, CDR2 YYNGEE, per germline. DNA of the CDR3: TGTGCCAGCAGCGTAGCGCTAGCGGGGGGGACCGGGGAGCTGTTTTTT. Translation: CASSVALAGGTGELFF.

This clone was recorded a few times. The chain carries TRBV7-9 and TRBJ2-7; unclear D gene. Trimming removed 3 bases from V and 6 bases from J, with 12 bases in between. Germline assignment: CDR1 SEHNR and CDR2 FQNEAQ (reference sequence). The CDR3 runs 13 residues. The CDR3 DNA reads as TGTGCCAGCAGCTTCCAAGGGCGCATCGAGCAGTACTTC. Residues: CASSFQGRIEQYF. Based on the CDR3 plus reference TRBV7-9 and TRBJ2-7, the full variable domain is DTGVSQNPRHKITKRGQNVTFRCDPISEHNRLYWYRQTLGQGPEFLTYFQNEAQLEKSRLLSDRFSAERPKGSFSTLEIQRTEQGDSAMYLCASSFQGRIEQYFGPGTRLTVT.

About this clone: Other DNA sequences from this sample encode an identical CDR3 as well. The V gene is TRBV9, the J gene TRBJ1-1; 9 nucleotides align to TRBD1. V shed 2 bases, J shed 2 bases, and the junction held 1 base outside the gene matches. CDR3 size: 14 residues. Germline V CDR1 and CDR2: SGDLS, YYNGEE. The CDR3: CASSVGQGNTEAFF. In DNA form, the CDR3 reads TGTGCCAGCAGCGTGGGACAGGGTAACACTGAAGCTTTCTTT.

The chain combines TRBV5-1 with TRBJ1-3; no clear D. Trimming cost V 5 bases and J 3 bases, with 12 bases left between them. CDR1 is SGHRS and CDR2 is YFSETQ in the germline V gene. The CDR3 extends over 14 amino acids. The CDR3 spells CASRTLGSGNTIYF. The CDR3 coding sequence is TGCGCCAGCAGGACCCTCGGCAGTGGAAACACCATATATTTT.